Below, one T cell receptor (beta chain) is given with its context. The data were obtained in a study of long-term antiretroviral therapy in people with HIV. CDR1 and CDR2 from the germline V gene are MNHEY and SVGAGI. Trimming at V came to 0 bases and at J to 2 bases, leaving 1 base not matched to a gene. The CDR3 is 16 amino acids. Survey level was the resolution at which the v3.0 immunoSEQ assay ran. TCRdb's copy holds only in-frame clones and misses some; the assay was immunoSEQ multiplex PCR. The table has 25,000 to 35,000 clones, 70% to 90% seen once. The rearrangement joins TRBV6-5 to TRBJ2-1; 10 nucleotides align to TRBD1. Sample: unsorted PBMCs, taken 1.8 years after starting antiretroviral therapy. This receptor was taken from a woman aged 18-30 years with HIV. CDR3 nucleotide sequence: TGTGCCAGCAGTTACTCGGACAGGGGGGCCTACAATGAGCAGTTCTTC. Residues: CASSYSDRGAYNEQFF.